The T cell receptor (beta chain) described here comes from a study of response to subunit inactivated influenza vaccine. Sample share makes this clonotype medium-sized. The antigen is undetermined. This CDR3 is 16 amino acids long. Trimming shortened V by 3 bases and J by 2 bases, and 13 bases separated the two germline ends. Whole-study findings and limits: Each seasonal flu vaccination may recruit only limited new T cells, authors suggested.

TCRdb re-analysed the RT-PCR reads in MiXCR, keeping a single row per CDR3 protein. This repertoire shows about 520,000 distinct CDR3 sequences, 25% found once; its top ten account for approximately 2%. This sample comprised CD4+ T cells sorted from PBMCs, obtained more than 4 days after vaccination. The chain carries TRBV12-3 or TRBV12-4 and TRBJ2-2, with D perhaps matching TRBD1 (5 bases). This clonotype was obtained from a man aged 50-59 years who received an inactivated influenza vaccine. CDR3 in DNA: TGTGCCAGCAGTTTTGGGGCGACTTTCAACACCGGGGAGCTGTTTTTT. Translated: CASSFGATFNTGELFF.